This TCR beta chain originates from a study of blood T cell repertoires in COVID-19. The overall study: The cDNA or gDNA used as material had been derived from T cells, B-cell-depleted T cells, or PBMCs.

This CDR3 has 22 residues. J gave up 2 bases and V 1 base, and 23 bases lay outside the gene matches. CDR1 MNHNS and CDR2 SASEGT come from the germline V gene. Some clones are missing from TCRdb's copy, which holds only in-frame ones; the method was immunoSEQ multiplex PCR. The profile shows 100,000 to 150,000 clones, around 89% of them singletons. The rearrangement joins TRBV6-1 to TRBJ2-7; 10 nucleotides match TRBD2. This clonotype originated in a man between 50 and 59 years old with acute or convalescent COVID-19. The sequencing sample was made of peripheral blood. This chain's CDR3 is CASSEVPRTPSGRGGGTYEQYF. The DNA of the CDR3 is TGTGCCAGCAGTGAAGTACCTAGGACACCTAGCGGGAGAGGGGGTGGGACCTACGAGCAGTACTTC.